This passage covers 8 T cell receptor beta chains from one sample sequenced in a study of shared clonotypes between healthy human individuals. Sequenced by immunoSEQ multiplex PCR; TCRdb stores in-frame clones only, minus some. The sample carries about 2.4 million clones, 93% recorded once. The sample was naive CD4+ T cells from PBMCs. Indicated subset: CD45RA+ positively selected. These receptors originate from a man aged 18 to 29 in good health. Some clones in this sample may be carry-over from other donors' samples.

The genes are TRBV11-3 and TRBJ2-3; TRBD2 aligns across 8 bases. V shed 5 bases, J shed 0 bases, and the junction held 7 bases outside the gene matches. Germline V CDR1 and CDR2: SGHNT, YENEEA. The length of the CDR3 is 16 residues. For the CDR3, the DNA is TGTGCCAGCAGCCATAAAGCGGGAGCTAGCACAGATACGCAGTATTTT. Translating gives CASSHKAGASTDTQYF. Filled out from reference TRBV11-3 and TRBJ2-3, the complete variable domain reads EAGVVQSPRYKIIEKKQPVAFWCNPISGHNTLYWYLQNLGQGPELLIRYENEEAVDDSQLPKDRFSAERLKGVDSTLKIQPAELGDSAVYLCASSHKAGASTDTQYFGPGTRLTVL.

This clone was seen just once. The CDR3 region is CASSALGDRGNTIYF. CDR3 bases: TGCGCCAGCAGCGCCTTAGGGGACAGGGGAAACACCATATATTTT. The rearrangement links TRBV5-1 to TRBJ1-3; TRBD1 matches 8 bases. This CDR3 has 15 amino acids. Trimming took 4 bases from V and 4 from J; bases not matched to a gene: 7. CDR1 and CDR2 from the germline V gene are SGHRS and YFSETQ.

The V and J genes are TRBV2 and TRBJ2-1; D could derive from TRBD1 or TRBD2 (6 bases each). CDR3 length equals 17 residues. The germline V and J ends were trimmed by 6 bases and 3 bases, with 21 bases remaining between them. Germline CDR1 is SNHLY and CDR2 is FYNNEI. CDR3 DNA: TGTGCCAGCAGACTCTACCCGACTGAGGGGGGCTACAATGAGCAGTTCTTC. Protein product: CASRLYPTEGGYNEQFF.

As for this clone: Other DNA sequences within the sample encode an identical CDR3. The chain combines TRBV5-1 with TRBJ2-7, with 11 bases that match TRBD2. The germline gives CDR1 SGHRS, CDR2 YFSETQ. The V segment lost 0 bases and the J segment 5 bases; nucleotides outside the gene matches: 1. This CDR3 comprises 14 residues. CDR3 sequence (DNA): TGCGCCAGCAGCTTGGTAGCGGGAGGGGACGAGCAGTACTTC. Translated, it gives CASSLVAGGDEQYF.

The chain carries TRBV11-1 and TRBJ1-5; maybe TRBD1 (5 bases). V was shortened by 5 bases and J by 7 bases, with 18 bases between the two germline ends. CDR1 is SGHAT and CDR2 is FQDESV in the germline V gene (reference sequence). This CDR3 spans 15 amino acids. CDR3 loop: CASSPPRGDKQPQHF. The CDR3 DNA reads TGTGCCAGCAGCCCCCCAAGGGGCGATAAACAGCCCCAGCATTTT.

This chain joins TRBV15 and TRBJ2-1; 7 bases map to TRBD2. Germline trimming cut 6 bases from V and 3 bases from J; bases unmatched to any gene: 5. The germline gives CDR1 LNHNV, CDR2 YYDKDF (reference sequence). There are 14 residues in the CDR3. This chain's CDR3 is CATRAREDYNEQFF. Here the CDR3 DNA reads TGTGCCACCAGGGCCCGGGAGGACTACAATGAGCAGTTCTTC. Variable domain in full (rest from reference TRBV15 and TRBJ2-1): DAMVIQNPRYQVTQFGKPVTLSCSQTLNHNVMYWYQQKSSQAPKLLFHYYDKDFNNEADTPDNFQSRRPNTSFCFLDIRSPGLGDTAMYLCATRAREDYNEQFFGPGTRLTVL.

The CDR3 reads CASSLAPGASGELFF. The CDR3 nucleotides read TGTGCCAGCAGCTTGGCCCCGGGGGCGAGCGGGGAGCTGTTTTTT. The chain employs TRBV5-4 and TRBJ2-2; either TRBD1 or TRBD2 may supply D (6 bases each). Germline V CDR1 and CDR2: SGHNT, YYREEE (reference sequence). The CDR3 has 15 residues. V dropped 0 bases and J dropped 7 bases, with 13 bases sitting between them.

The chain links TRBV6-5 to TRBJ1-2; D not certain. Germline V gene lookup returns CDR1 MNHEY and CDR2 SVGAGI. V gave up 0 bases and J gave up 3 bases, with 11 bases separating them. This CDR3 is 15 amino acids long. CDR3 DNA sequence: TGTGCCAGCAGTTACTCTTGGAGGAAGGACTATGGCTACACCTTC. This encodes CASSYSWRKDYGYTF.